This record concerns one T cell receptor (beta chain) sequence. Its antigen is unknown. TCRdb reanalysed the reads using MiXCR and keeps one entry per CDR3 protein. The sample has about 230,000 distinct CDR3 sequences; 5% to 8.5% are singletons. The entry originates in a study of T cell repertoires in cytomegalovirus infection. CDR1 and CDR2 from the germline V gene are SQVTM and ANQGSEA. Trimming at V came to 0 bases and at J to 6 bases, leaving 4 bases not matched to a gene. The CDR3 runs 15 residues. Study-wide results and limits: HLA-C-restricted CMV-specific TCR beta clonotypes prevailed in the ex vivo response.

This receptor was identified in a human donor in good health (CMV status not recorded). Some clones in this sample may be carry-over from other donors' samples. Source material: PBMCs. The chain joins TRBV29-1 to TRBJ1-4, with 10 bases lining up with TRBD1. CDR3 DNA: TGCAGCGTTGAAGATAGGGACAGGGGAGATGAAAAACTGTTTTTT. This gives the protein CSVEDRDRGDEKLFF.